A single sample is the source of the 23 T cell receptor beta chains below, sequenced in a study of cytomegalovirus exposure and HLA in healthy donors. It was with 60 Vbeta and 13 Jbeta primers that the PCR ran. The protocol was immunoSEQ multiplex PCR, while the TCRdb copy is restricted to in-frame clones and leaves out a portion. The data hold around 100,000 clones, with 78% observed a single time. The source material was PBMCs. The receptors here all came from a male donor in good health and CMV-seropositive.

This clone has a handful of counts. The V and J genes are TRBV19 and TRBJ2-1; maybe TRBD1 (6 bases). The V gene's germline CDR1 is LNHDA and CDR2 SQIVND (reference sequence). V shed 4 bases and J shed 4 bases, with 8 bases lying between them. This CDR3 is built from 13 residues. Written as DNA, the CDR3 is TGTGCCAGTAGTAAGGACAGTTACAATGAGCAGTTCTTC. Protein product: CASSKDSYNEQFF.

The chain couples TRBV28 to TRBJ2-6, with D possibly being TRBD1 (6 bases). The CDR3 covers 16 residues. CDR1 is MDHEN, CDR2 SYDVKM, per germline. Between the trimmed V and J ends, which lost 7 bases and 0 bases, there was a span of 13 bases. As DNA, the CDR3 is TGTGCCAGCACGGACAGAATGAGCTCTGGGGCCAACGTCCTGACTTTC. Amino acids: CASTDRMSSGANVLTF. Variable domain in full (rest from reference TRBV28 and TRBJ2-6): DVKVTQSSRYLVKRTGEKVFLECVQDMDHENMFWYRQDPGLGLRLIYFSYDVKMKEKGDIPEGYSVSREKKERFSLILESASTNQTSMYLCASTDRMSSGANVLTFGAGSRLTVL.

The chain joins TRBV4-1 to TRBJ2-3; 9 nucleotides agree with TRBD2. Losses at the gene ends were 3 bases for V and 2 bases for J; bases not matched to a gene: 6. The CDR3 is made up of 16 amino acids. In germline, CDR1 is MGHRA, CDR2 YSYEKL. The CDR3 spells CASSHTLAGPTDTQYF. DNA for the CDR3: TGCGCCAGCAGCCATACCCTAGCGGGGCCCACAGATACGCAGTATTTT.

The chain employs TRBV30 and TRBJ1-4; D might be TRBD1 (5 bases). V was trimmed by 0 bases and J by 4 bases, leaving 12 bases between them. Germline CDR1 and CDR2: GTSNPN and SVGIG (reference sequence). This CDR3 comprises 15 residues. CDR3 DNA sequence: TGTGCCTGGAGTGTAAATCGACAGATTAATGAAAAACTGTTTTTT. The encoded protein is CAWSVNRQINEKLFF.

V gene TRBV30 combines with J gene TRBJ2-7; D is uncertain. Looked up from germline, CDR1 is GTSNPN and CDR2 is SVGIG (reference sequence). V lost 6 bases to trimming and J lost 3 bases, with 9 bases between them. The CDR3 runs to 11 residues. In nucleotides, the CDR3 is TGTGCCTGCAACAGAGACTACGAGCAGTACTTC. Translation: CACNRDYEQYF.

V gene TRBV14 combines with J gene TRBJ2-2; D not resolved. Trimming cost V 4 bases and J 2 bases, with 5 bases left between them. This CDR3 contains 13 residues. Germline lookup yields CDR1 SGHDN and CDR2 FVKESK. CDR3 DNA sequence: TGTGCCAGCAGCCTCCTAAACACCGGGGAGCTGTTTTTT. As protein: CASSLLNTGELFF.

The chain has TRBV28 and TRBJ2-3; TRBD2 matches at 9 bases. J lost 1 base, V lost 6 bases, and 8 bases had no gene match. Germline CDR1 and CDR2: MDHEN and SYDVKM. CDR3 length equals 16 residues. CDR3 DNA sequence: TGTGCCAGCAGAAACGTAGCGGGAGTCCGCACAGATACGCAGTATTTT. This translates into CASRNVAGVRTDTQYF.

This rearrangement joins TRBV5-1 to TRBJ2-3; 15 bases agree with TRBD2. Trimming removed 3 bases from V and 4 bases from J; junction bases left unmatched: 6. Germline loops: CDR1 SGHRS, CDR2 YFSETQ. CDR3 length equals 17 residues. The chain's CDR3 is CASSSGLAGGAADTQYF. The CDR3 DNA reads TGCGCCAGCAGCTCGGGACTAGCGGGGGGCGCAGCAGATACGCAGTATTTT.

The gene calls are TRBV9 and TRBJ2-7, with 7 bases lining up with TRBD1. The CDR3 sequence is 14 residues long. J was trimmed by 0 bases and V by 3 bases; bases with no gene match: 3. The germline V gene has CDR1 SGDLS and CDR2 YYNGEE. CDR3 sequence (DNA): TGTGCCAGCAGCGCGGGACAGAACTCCTACGAGCAGTACTTC. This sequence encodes CASSAGQNSYEQYF.

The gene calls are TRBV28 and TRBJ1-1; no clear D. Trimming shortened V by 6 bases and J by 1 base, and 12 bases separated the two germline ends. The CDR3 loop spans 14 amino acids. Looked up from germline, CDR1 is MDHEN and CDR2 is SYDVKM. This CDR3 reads CASSQPPGNTEAFF. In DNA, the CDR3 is TGTGCCAGCAGCCAACCGCCGGGGAACACTGAAGCTTTCTTT.

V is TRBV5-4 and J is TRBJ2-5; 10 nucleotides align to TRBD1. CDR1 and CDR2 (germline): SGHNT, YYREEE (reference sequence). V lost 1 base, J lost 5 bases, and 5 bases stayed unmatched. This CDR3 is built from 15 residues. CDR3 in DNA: TGTGCCAGCAGCTTGCTGACAGGGGGCCTCGAGACCCAGTACTTC. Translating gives CASSLLTGGLETQYF.

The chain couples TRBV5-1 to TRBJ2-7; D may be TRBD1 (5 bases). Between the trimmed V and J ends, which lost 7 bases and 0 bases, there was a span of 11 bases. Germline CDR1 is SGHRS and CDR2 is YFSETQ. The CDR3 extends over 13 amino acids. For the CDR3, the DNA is TGCGCCAGCCGGCGACAGAGCTCCTACGAGCAGTACTTC. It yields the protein CASRRQSSYEQYF.

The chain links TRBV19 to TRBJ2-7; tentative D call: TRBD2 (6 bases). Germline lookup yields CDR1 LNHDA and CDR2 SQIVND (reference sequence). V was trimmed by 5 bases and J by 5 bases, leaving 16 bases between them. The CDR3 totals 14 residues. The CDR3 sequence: CASSFETGENEQYF. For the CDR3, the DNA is TGTGCCAGTAGTTTTGAAACGGGAGAAAACGAGCAGTACTTC. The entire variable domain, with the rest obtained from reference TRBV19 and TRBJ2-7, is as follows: DGGITQSPKYLFRKEGQNVTLSCEQNLNHDAMYWYRQDPGQGLRLIYYSQIVNDFQKGDIAEGYSVSREKKESFPLTVTSAQKNPTAFYLCASSFETGENEQYFGPGTRLTVT.

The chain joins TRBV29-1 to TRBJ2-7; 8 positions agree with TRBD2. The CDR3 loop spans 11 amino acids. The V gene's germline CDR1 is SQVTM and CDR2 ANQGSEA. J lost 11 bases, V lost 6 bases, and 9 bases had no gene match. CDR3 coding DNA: TGCAGCGTGCGGGGGGTAGAGGGAGAGTACTTC. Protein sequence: CSVRGVEGEYF.

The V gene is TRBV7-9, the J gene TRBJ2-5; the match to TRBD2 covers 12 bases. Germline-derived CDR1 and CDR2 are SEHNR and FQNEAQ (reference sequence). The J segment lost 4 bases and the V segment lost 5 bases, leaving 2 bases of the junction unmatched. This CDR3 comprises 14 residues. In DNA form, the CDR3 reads TGTGCCAGCAGCCCGGGACTAGCGGGAGAGACCCAGTACTTC. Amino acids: CASSPGLAGETQYF.

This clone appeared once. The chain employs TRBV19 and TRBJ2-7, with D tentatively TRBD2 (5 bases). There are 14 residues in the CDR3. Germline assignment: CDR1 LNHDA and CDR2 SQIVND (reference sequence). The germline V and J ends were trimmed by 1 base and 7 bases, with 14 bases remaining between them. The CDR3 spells CASSIAPGSGEQYF. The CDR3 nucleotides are TGTGCCAGTAGTATAGCCCCAGGTTCGGGGGAGCAGTACTTC.

CDR3 nucleotide sequence: TGTGCCAGCAGCTCCAACAGGAATTCCTACGAGCAGTACTTC. It encodes CASSSNRNSYEQYF. The chain uses TRBV7-2 and TRBJ2-7, with a weak D call TRBD1 (5 bases). From germline, CDR1 is SGHTA and CDR2 FQGNSA. The length of the CDR3 is 14 residues. V lost 4 bases and J lost 1, with 11 bases in between.

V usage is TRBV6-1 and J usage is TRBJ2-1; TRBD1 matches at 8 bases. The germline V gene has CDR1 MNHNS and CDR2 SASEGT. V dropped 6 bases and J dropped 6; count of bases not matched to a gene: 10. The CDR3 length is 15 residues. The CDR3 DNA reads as TGTGCCAGCAGCGAATGGACAGGGCTTGGCAATGAGCAGTTCTTC. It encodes CASSEWTGLGNEQFF.

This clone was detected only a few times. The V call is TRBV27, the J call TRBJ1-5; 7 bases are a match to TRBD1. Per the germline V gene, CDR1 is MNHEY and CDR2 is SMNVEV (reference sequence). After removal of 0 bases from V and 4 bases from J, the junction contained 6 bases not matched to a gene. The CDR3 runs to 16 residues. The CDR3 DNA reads TGTGCCAGCAGTTTATCCGGGGACAGACCTAATCAGCCCCAGCATTTT. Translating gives CASSLSGDRPNQPQHF.

The DNA for the CDR3 is TGTGCCAGCAAGAGGACAGGGTTCTACGAGCAGTACTTC. Translating gives CASKRTGFYEQYF. This chain connects TRBV27 to TRBJ2-5; 8 nucleotides match TRBD1. The closer fit of TRBJ2-7 to the DNA end suggests the J call may be wrong. Per the germline V gene, CDR1 is MNHEY and CDR2 is SMNVEV (reference sequence). This CDR3 has 13 residues.

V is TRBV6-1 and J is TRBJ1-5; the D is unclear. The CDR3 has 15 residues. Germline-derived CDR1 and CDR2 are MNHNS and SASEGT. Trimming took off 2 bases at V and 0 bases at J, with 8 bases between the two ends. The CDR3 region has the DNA TGTGCCAGCAGTGAATGGGCGGGTAGCAATCAGCCCCAGCATTTT. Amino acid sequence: CASSEWAGSNQPQHF.

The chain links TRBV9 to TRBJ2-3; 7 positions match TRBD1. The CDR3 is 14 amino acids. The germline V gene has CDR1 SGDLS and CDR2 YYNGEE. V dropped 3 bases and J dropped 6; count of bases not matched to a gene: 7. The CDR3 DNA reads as TGTGCCAGCAGCGCAGACAGGGCTGAGGATACGCAGTATTTT. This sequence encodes CASSADRAEDTQYF. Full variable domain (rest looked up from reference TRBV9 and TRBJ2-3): DSGVTQTPKHLITATGQRVTLRCSPRSGDLSVYWYQQSLDQGLQFLIQYYNGEERAKGNILERFSAQQFPDLHSELNLSSLELGDSALYFCASSADRAEDTQYFGPGTRLTVL.

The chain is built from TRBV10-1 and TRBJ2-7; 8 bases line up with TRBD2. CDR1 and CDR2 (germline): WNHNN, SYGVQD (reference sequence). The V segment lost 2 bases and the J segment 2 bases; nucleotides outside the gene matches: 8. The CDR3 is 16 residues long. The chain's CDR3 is CASSEGGSGGPYEQYF. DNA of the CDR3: TGCGCCAGCAGTGAGGGGGGATCGGGAGGGCCCTACGAGCAGTACTTC.